The 26 T cell receptor beta chains listed next were all sequenced from one sample in a study of T cells in Graves' hyperthyroidism and ophthalmopathy. Amplification of TCR beta CDR3 regions used RNA as the template. Initially, a first-round RT-PCR of the TCR CDR3 employed the HTBI primer set. TCRdb reanalysed the multiplex PCR reads using MiXCR and keeps one entry per CDR3 protein. The table includes about 96,000 distinct CDR3 sequences, just over 50% detected once. Sequenced material: blood. Receptors originate from a woman in her 40s with Graves' hyperthyroidism.

The chain uses TRBV7-2 and TRBJ2-3, with D tentatively TRBD2 (5 bases). Trimming shortened V by 5 bases and J by 6 bases, and 15 bases separated the two germline ends. Germline V gene lookup returns CDR1 SGHTA and CDR2 FQGNSA. CDR3 size: 14 residues. CDR3 residues: CASSQEALGDTQYF. The CDR3 DNA sequence: TGTGCCAGCAGCCAGGAGGCCCTCGGGGATACGCAGTATTTT.

This clonotype was found a few times. The chain joins TRBV4-3 to TRBJ2-7; 11 nucleotides align to TRBD1. The CDR3 extends over 16 amino acids. The germline CDR1 and CDR2 sequences are LGHNA and YSLEER. Unmatched junction bases numbered 6, after V lost 0 bases and J lost 5 bases. The CDR3 nucleotides read TGCGCCAGCAGCCAAGATCATGGGACAGGGGGGAACGAGCAGTACTTC. It translates to CASSQDHGTGGNEQYF.

The genes are TRBV29-1 and TRBJ2-7, with TRBD1 matching over 9 bases. Per the germline V gene, CDR1 is SQVTM and CDR2 is ANQGSEA. The CDR3 has 12 amino acids. V lost 8 bases and J lost 4; bases outside the gene matches: 6. CDR3 region: CSSPGQGYEQYF. The CDR3, as DNA: TGCAGCTCACCGGGACAGGGTTACGAGCAGTACTTC.

This clonotype was observed once. The conserved final phenylalanine or tryptophan is absent from the CDR3, which likely points to a read error. The V call is TRBV2, the J call TRBJ2-5, with TRBD2 identical over 7 bases. The CDR3 loop spans 13 amino acids. After removal of 6 bases from V and 5 bases from J, the junction contained 6 bases not matched to a gene. Germline V CDR1 and CDR2: SNHLY, FYNNEI. In nucleotides, the CDR3 is TGTGCCAGCAGCGCCGGGGGGTCGGAGACCCAGTACTCC. Translation: CASSAGGSETQYS.

This clonotype appeared many times. V and J are TRBV20-1 and TRBJ2-7; TRBD2 agrees at 12 bases. V lost 1 base and J lost 4; bases outside the gene matches: 5. The germline CDR1 and CDR2 sequences are DFQATT and SNEGSKA (reference sequence). The CDR3 extends over 15 amino acids. In DNA form, the CDR3 reads TGCAGTGCTAGAGCACTAGCGGGAGGTTTGTACGAGCAGTACTTC. Protein sequence: CSARALAGGLYEQYF.

The chain uses TRBV5-1 and TRBJ2-5; TRBD2 might be the D (5 bases). With 4 bases removed from V and 5 bases from J, the gap between germline ends came to 18 bases. The germline CDR1 and CDR2 sequences are SGHRS and YFSETQ. The CDR3 has 15 amino acids. The CDR3 DNA sequence: TGCGCCAGCAGCCAGGTGTTCGGGGTAGGGGAGACCCAGTACTTC. Protein sequence: CASSQVFGVGETQYF.

This clonotype was seen once. The chain uses TRBV7-2 and TRBJ2-1; tentative D call: TRBD2 (6 bases). Looked up from germline, CDR1 is SGHTA and CDR2 is FQGNSA. V shed 0 bases and J shed 13 bases, with 10 bases lying between them. The CDR3 is 12 amino acids. As DNA, the CDR3 is TGTGCCAGCAGCTTAGCGGGAGGCCTCCAGTTCTTC. This translates into CASSLAGGLQFF. Looking up the rest from reference TRBV7-2 and TRBJ2-1 gives the full variable domain: GAGVSQSPSNKVTEKGKDVELRCDPISGHTALYWYRQSLGQGLEFLIYFQGNSAPDKSGLPSDRFSAERTGGSVSTLTIQRTQQEDSAVYLCASSLAGGLQFFGPGTRLTVL.

This clonotype occurred many times. The chain recombines TRBV4-1 with TRBJ2-2; 7 bases align to TRBD1. Germline lookup yields CDR1 MGHRA and CDR2 YSYEKL. V was clipped by 4 bases and J by 4 bases; unmatched bases: 9. The CDR3 covers 16 residues. CDR3 in DNA: TGCGCCAGCAGCCTAAGACAGGGAGTTGCCACCGGGGAGCTGTTTTTT. Encoded protein: CASSLRQGVATGELFF.

V gene TRBV7-9 combines with J gene TRBJ2-7; perhaps TRBD2 as D (7 bases). V was shortened by 4 bases and J by 5 bases, with 15 bases between the two germline ends. Germline V gives CDR1 SEHNR, CDR2 FQNEAQ (reference sequence). This CDR3 is built from 14 residues. Written as DNA, the CDR3 is TGTGCCAGCAGCTCCGTTGGGGGGGCCCACGAGCAGTACTTC. This codes for CASSSVGGAHEQYF.

In its sample, this clonotype was seen a few times. In DNA form, the CDR3 reads TGTGCCAGCAGCGTCGTGGGACAGGGGCCATTTGGCTACACCTTC. Its translation is CASSVVGQGPFGYTF. This rearrangement joins TRBV9 to TRBJ1-2, with TRBD1 matching over 10 bases. V shed 2 bases and J 7 bases; nucleotides not matched to a gene: 8. Germline CDR1 SGDLS, CDR2 YYNGEE. This CDR3 is built from 15 residues.

The chain has TRBV7-9 and TRBJ1-5; 9 bases agree with TRBD1. V dropped 6 bases and J dropped 2; count of bases not matched to a gene: 8. The CDR3 is 16 residues long. Germline V gives CDR1 SEHNR, CDR2 FQNEAQ (reference sequence). Here the CDR3 reads CASRQQGAEGNQPQHF. CDR3 in DNA: TGTGCCAGCAGACAACAGGGGGCTGAAGGCAATCAGCCCCAGCATTTT.

Note on this clonotype: This CDR3 is missing its conserved last phenylalanine or tryptophan, likely due to a read error. The limits of the CDR3 on the DNA are not certain, so only TCRdb's listed CDR3 is given. The genes are TRBV12-3 or TRBV12-4 and TRBJ1-1. The CDR3 is 13 amino acids in total, end residues counted. CDR3 sequence reads: CASSQVENTEAFV.

V gene TRBV7-8 combines with J gene TRBJ1-5, with D possibly TRBD1 on 5 matching bases. Trimming took 6 bases from V and 4 from J, leaving 13 bases between them. Germline CDR1 SGHVS, CDR2 FQNEAQ. CDR3 size: 14 residues. The CDR3 DNA reads as TGTGCCAGCAGTCCGCCATGGACAAATCAGCCCCAGCATTTT. Amino acids: CASSPPWTNQPQHF.

Comments on this clonotype: Given a much more abundant clone one base away, this may be a read error. V and J are TRBV7-2 and TRBJ2-7; TRBD2 matches at 12 bases. Germline assignment: CDR1 SGHTA and CDR2 FQGNSA. The CDR3 loop spans 15 amino acids. The CDR3 sequence: CAGSLATSGSGGQYF. CDR3 coding DNA: TGTGCCGGCAGCTTAGCGACTAGCGGGAGTGGGGGGCAGTACTTC.

A remark on this clonotype: One end of the junction varies from germline; a read error may be responsible. The DNA for the CDR3 is TGCAGTGCTGGAGATGGTGGGGTATGGTCTGAAGCTTTCTTT. This encodes CSAGDGGVWSEAFF. This rearrangement joins TRBV20-1 to TRBJ1-1; D unresolved. The CDR3 extends over 14 amino acids. Germline CDR1 is DFQATT and CDR2 is SNEGSKA (reference sequence).

The table lists this clonotype with many counts. The rearrangement links TRBV4-2 to TRBJ2-7; no clear D gene. The CDR3 sequence is 14 residues long. Germline CDR1 LGHNA, CDR2 YNFKEQ. The germline V and J ends were trimmed by 0 bases and 0 bases, with 6 bases remaining between them. Here the CDR3 DNA reads TGTGCCAGCAGCCAAGATTCCGGCTCCTACGAGCAGTACTTC. It translates to CASSQDSGSYEQYF.

A word on this clonotype: The junction shows a germline mismatch at one end, possibly a read error. The chain combines TRBV5-1 with TRBJ1-1; maybe TRBD1 (5 bases). The germline gives CDR1 SGHRS, CDR2 YFSETQ. The CDR3 runs 13 residues. CDR3 bases: TGCGCCAGCAGCTTGGCCCGGGGCACTGAAGCTCTCTTT. This translates into CASSLARGTEALF.

The V and J genes are TRBV2 and TRBJ1-5; 12 nucleotides align to TRBD1. The CDR3 runs to 15 residues. Germline V gene sequence: CDR1 SNHLY, CDR2 FYNNEI. With 6 bases clipped from V and 7 bases from J, the junction kept 7 bases outside the gene matches. In DNA, the CDR3 is TGTGCCAGCAGCACCGGGACAGGGGGCGGACAGCCCCAGCATTTT. It yields the protein CASSTGTGGGQPQHF.

This clonotype occurred many times. V usage is TRBV19 and J usage is TRBJ1-1, with D unclear. The germline CDR1 and CDR2 sequences are LNHDA and SQIVND (reference sequence). This CDR3 region has 13 residues. V was clipped by 0 bases and J by 0 bases, with 2 bases between them. The CDR3 sequence is CASSIDLNTEAFF. The CDR3 DNA reads as TGTGCCAGTAGTATAGATCTGAACACTGAAGCTTTCTTT.

As regards this clonotype: An end of the junction differs from the germline gene, which may be a read error. The genes are TRBV12-3 or TRBV12-4 and TRBJ2-5; D is perhaps TRBD2 (5 bases). This CDR3 is built from 14 residues. The CDR3, as DNA: TGTGCCAGCACGGATCAAGTCTGGGGAGAGGCCCAGTACTTC. Translation: CASTDQVWGEAQYF.

At least ten counts were recorded for this clonotype. The V call is TRBV6-1, the J call TRBJ2-7, with D perhaps matching TRBD2 (5 bases). The CDR3 is 14 amino acids. The germline CDR1 and CDR2 sequences are MNHNS and SASEGT. Trimming took 2 bases from V and 0 from J, leaving 8 bases between them. DNA for the CDR3: TGTGCCAGCAGTGAACGGGGATCCTCCTACGAGCAGTACTTC. Translation gives CASSERGSSYEQYF.

This clonotype has a handful of counts. The V call is TRBV9, the J call TRBJ1-2; D gene unclear. The CDR3 runs to 11 residues. Trimming stripped 6 bases from V and 7 bases from J, with 10 bases between. CDR1 and CDR2 from the germline V gene are SGDLS and YYNGEE. CDR3: CASTEGSGYTF. CDR3 sequence (DNA): TGTGCCAGCACCGAGGGATCTGGCTACACCTTC.

In its sample, this clonotype was seen many times. This sequence joins TRBV2 and TRBJ1-4; TRBD1 matches at 8 bases. Trimming at V came to 3 bases and at J to 8 bases, leaving 2 bases not matched to a gene. CDR1 SNHLY and CDR2 FYNNEI come from the germline V gene. The CDR3 spans 13 residues. CDR3 coding DNA: TGTGCCAGCAGTGAGGACAGGGAGGAAAAACTGTTTTTT. As protein: CASSEDREEKLFF.

The chain is built from TRBV4-1 and TRBJ1-1; D is undetermined. Germline V CDR1 and CDR2: MGHRA, YSYEKL. The CDR3 is 14 residues long. Trimming pared 5 bases from V and 0 bases from J, leaving 10 bases between. CDR3 residues: CASSRGRMNTEAFF. The CDR3 DNA sequence: TGCGCCAGCAGCAGAGGCAGGATGAACACTGAAGCTTTCTTT.

This clonotype was counted many times. The chain combines TRBV20-1 with TRBJ1-5, with a tentative D call TRBD1 (5 bases). Trimming left V 6 bases short and J 6 bases short, with 15 bases between. The CDR3 extends over 13 amino acids. Germline CDR1 and CDR2: DFQATT and SNEGSKA (reference sequence). CDR3 sequence: CSAGGGAGQPQHF. The CDR3 coding sequence is TGCAGTGCCGGCGGCGGGGCCGGTCAGCCCCAGCATTTT.

This sequence joins TRBV29-1 and TRBJ1-6; 10 bases line up with TRBD1. J gave up 8 bases and V 6 bases, and 10 bases lay outside the gene matches. Germline-derived CDR1 and CDR2 are SQVTM and ANQGSEA. This CDR3 spans 15 amino acids. The CDR3 nucleotides read TGCAGCGTCATACAGGGGGGACAGGGGTATTCACCCCTCCACTTT. This gives the protein CSVIQGGQGYSPLHF.